The 13 T cell receptor beta chains reported below all come from one sample, sequenced in a study of T cell responses to AZD1222 COVID-19 vaccine. Clones were read by immunoSEQ multiplex PCR, and TCRdb kept only the in-frame ones, dropping some. The sample comprises about 110,000 clones, about 92% of which are singletons, and 3% to 3.5% rests with the top ten. Here the sequenced sample was peripheral blood, taken on day 0 of MenACWY control vaccination. The receptors derive from an adult in good health.

The V and J genes are TRBV28 and TRBJ1-6; TRBD1 agrees at 7 bases. Per germline, CDR1 MDHEN and CDR2 SYDVKM. The CDR3 sequence is 15 residues long. The J segment lost 9 bases and the V segment lost 4 bases, leaving 9 bases of the junction unmatched. Here the CDR3 DNA reads TGTGCCAGCAGTTCCACAGGGGTTGAGGGTTCACCCCTCCACTTT. Residues: CASSSTGVEGSPLHF. The full variable domain, its missing parts supplied by reference TRBV28 and TRBJ1-6, is DVKVTQSSRYLVKRTGEKVFLECVQDMDHENMFWYRQDPGLGLRLIYFSYDVKMKEKGDIPEGYSVSREKKERFSLILESASTNQTSMYLCASSSTGVEGSPLHFGNGTRLTVT.

The rearrangement uses TRBV28 and TRBJ1-1; D is undetermined. CDR1 is MDHEN and CDR2 is SYDVKM in the germline V gene. This CDR3 contains 14 residues. Trimming shortened V by 1 base and J by 4 bases, and 10 bases separated the two germline ends. The CDR3 sequence: CASSLYKGVTEAFF. In DNA, the CDR3 is TGTGCCAGCAGTTTATATAAGGGAGTCACTGAAGCTTTCTTT.

The CDR3 loop is CASSTSGGMIQETQYF. DNA of the CDR3: TGTGCCAGCAGCACCTCGGGGGGGATGATCCAAGAGACCCAGTACTTC. The chain recombines TRBV9 with TRBJ2-5; 8 positions match TRBD2. The CDR3 sequence is 16 residues long. V lost 4 bases to trimming and J lost 1 base; unmatched junction nucleotides: 9. CDR1 and CDR2 (germline): SGDLS, YYNGEE.

This clone was observed a single time. The V and J genes are TRBV6-2 or TRBV6-3 and TRBJ1-3; D gene ambiguous. The DNA end favors TRBJ2-2, so the J call may be wrong. Germline loops: CDR1 MNHEY, CDR2 SVGEGT. This CDR3 is built from 13 residues. The CDR3 DNA reads as TGTGCCAGCAGTTACATGGGGACCGGGGAGCTGTTTTTT. The encoded protein is CASSYMGTGELFF.

The chain links TRBV9 to TRBJ2-1; TRBD2 aligns across 9 bases. CDR1 is SGDLS and CDR2 is YYNGEE in the germline V gene. The CDR3 totals 14 residues. J gave up 9 bases and V 4 bases, and 8 bases lay outside the gene matches. The CDR3 nucleotides read TGTGCCAGCAGCCCCAGCGGGGGGCGCGGTGAGCAGTTCTTC. Protein sequence: CASSPSGGRGEQFF.

The chain links TRBV19 to TRBJ2-7; the D call may be TRBD1 or TRBD2 (7 bases each). The CDR3 is made up of 14 amino acids. Trimming took off 2 bases at V and 6 bases at J, with 14 bases between the two ends. Per germline, CDR1 LNHDA and CDR2 SQIVND (reference sequence). CDR3 residues: CASSIRSGGVEQYF. For the CDR3, the DNA is TGTGCCAGTAGTATACGCTCAGGGGGGGTCGAGCAGTACTTC.

The rearrangement joins TRBV4-2 to TRBJ1-6; TRBD1 aligns across 8 bases. Germline CDR1 is LGHNA and CDR2 is YNFKEQ. With 3 bases clipped from V and 4 bases from J, the junction kept 5 bases outside the gene matches. The CDR3 runs to 16 residues. CDR3 protein: CASSHGQGLYNSPLHF. CDR3 DNA: TGTGCCAGCAGCCATGGACAGGGCTTGTATAATTCACCCCTCCACTTT.

The chain couples TRBV5-6 to TRBJ1-1; D is unresolved. Germline lookup yields CDR1 SGHDT and CDR2 YYEEEE. The CDR3 has 12 residues. V shed 6 bases and J shed 2 bases, with 8 bases lying between them. The CDR3 here is CASTLHNTEAFF. Here the CDR3 DNA reads TGTGCCAGCACCCTACACAACACTGAAGCTTTCTTT.

There are a few counts of this clone. CDR3 in DNA: TGTGCCTGGAGCCTAGGGACAGGGGTTATCGCTTTCTTT. Translating gives CAWSLGTGVIAFF. J is TRBJ1-1 and V is TRBV30; TRBD1 matches at 10 bases. The junction had 9 bases not matched to a gene; V was cut back by 3 bases and J by 11 bases. This CDR3 comprises 13 residues. CDR1 is GTSNPN and CDR2 is SVGIG in the germline V gene (reference sequence).

The chain couples TRBV29-1 to TRBJ1-1; D ambiguous. The V end was cut by 6 bases, the J end by 0 bases, with 8 bases between. Per germline, CDR1 SQVTM and CDR2 ANQGSEA. The CDR3 loop spans 12 amino acids. The CDR3 DNA follows: TGCAGCGTCAATCCAGTGAACACTGAAGCTTTCTTT. Amino acids: CSVNPVNTEAFF.

The CDR3 DNA sequence: TGTGCCAGCAGCTTGGACTGGACAGGTAGTTCACCCCTCCACTTT. Translation gives CASSLDWTGSSPLHF. This chain links TRBV5-4 with TRBJ1-6; 7 bases align to TRBD1. CDR1 and CDR2 from the germline V gene are SGHNT and YYREEE (reference sequence). This CDR3 region has 15 residues. V shed 0 bases, J shed 9 bases, and the junction held 6 bases outside the gene matches.

V is TRBV3-1 (or the pseudogene TRBV3-2) and J is TRBJ1-4; 9 bases agree with TRBD1. J gave up 3 bases and V 4 bases, and 6 bases lay outside the gene matches. CDR3 length: 16 amino acids. In germline, CDR1 is LGHDT, CDR2 YNNKEL (reference sequence). The CDR3 bases are TGTGCCAGCAGCCCCCCAGGGACAGGGTCTAATGAAAAACTGTTTTTT. Protein product: CASSPPGTGSNEKLFF.

The CDR3 reads CASSPTTGAPCTGELFF. The CDR3 bases are TGTGCCAGCAGTCCAACTACGGGGGCTCCGTGTACCGGGGAGCTGTTTTTT. This rearrangement joins TRBV6-7 to TRBJ2-2; TRBD1 or TRBD2 may be the D gene (6 bases each). TRBV6-7 is classed as an ORF, of uncertain function. This CDR3 region has 17 residues. Trimming removed 5 bases from V and 5 bases from J, with 21 bases in between.